This T cell receptor beta chain was recovered during a study of cytomegalovirus exposure and HLA in healthy donors. Study-wide findings and caveats: Across all donors, roughly uniform sequencing depth was an assumption of the presence/absence analyses.

As for this clone: The antigen is unknown.

Amplification used 60 Vbeta primers and 13 Jbeta primers. The repertoire was sequenced with immunoSEQ multiplex PCR; TCRdb's copy has only in-frame clones and lacks some. Of about 120,000 clones detected, 65% to 90% appear once; the ten largest clones hold around 4%. After removal of 5 bases from V and 1 base from J, the junction contained 5 bases not matched to a gene. Germline CDR1 and CDR2: MNHEY and SMNVEV (reference sequence). The CDR3 is made up of 17 amino acids. The sample consisted of PBMCs. This chain joins TRBV27 and TRBJ2-3, with 14 nucleotides matching TRBD2. The clonotype comes from a woman under 40 in good health and CMV-seronegative. The CDR3 region has the DNA TGTGCCAGCAGTAGGGGGACTAGCGGGAGCGGCACAGATACGCAGTATTTT. This codes for CASSRGTSGSGTDTQYF.